Following are 10 T cell receptor beta chains from one sample sequenced in a study of shared clonotypes between healthy human individuals. Libraries were prepared by immunoSEQ multiplex PCR; TCRdb keeps only in-frame clonotypes and omits some of them. The data contain roughly 1,000,000 clones, 75% to 85% of them singletons. The source material was memory CD4+ T cells from PBMCs. Subset defined: CD45RA-negative fraction. The origin of the receptors is a man younger than 35 in good health. Some clones in this sample may be carry-over from other donors' samples.

This clone was detected once. V gene TRBV5-1 combines with J gene TRBJ2-7; 10 bases are a match to TRBD1. The CDR3 sequence is 15 residues long. V shed 4 bases, J shed 2 bases, and the junction held 6 bases outside the gene matches. The germline V gene encodes CDR1 SGHRS and CDR2 YFSETQ. The CDR3 DNA sequence: TGCGCCAGCAGCCTTACCGGGACAGGGGCCTACGAGCAGTACTTC. Its protein product is CASSLTGTGAYEQYF.

The count of this clone is one. The chain joins TRBV6-5 to TRBJ1-2; 7 bases are a match to TRBD1. CDR1 and CDR2 (germline): MNHEY, SVGAGI. The junction had 6 bases not matched to a gene; V was cut back by 3 bases and J by 8 bases. The CDR3 is 13 residues long. The CDR3 DNA reads as TGTGCCAGCAGTTATAAGGGGGCCGGGGGCTACACCTTC. The encoded protein is CASSYKGAGGYTF.

This clone was detected only once. The chain carries TRBV9 and TRBJ2-2, with D tentatively TRBD1 or TRBD2 (5 bases each). CDR1 and CDR2 (germline): SGDLS, YYNGEE. V shed 5 bases and J shed 6 bases, with 8 bases lying between them. The CDR3 loop spans 12 amino acids. Here the CDR3 DNA reads TGTGCCAGCAGGGGGGATTCCGGGGAGCTGTTTTTT. It encodes CASRGDSGELFF.

This clone was seen once. The J gene is TRBJ2-3, the V gene TRBV7-7; the match to TRBD2 covers 13 bases. This CDR3 has 20 amino acids. Germline V lookup: CDR1 SSHAT, CDR2 FNYEAQ (reference sequence). The junction had 18 bases not matched to a gene; V was cut back by 5 bases and J by 4 bases. CDR3 residues: CASSRRAVILAGGPPDTQYF. CDR3 nucleotide sequence: TGTGCCAGCAGCCGGAGGGCCGTCATACTAGCGGGAGGGCCCCCAGATACGCAGTATTTT.

In regard to this clone: Other DNA variants within this sample encode the same CDR3. V and J are TRBV7-2 and TRBJ2-1; 12 bases are a match to TRBD2. The V segment lost 5 bases and the J segment 4 bases; nucleotides outside the gene matches: 3. CDR3 length equals 15 residues. CDR1 is SGHTA and CDR2 is FQGNSA in the germline V gene. The CDR3 protein is CASSPGLAGYNEQFF. CDR3 sequence (DNA): TGTGCCAGCAGCCCTGGACTAGCGGGGTACAATGAGCAGTTCTTC.

As DNA, the CDR3 is TGCGCCAGCAGCCAAGATTACCGAGGCGATGAGCAGTTCTTC. It specifies CASSQDYRGDEQFF. This chain uses TRBV4-3 with TRBJ2-1, with D uncertain. Trimming shortened V by 0 bases and J by 8 bases, and 11 bases separated the two germline ends. The germline CDR1 and CDR2 sequences are LGHNA and YSLEER. The CDR3 runs 14 residues.

The chain combines TRBV28 with TRBJ2-2; D perhaps matches TRBD1 (7 bases). CDR3 length: 16 amino acids. V lost 6 bases to trimming and J lost 6 bases, with 20 bases between them. Looked up from germline, CDR1 is MDHEN and CDR2 is SYDVKM. The CDR3 DNA is TGTGCCAGCAGGGGGGCGGGGACAGTCTCTTCCGGGGAGCTGTTTTTT. Its protein is CASRGAGTVSSGELFF.

The V and J genes are TRBV7-8 and TRBJ1-1; D remains unclear. Germline values: CDR1 SGHVS, CDR2 FQNEAQ. V lost 3 bases to trimming and J lost 6 bases, with 14 bases between them. The CDR3 is made up of 14 amino acids. The CDR3 DNA reads as TGTGCCAGCAGCTTGGACCCCGCGTCGGCTGAAGCTTTCTTT. Translation gives CASSLDPASAEAFF.

The CDR3 sequence is CASKTPGGEQYF. In DNA, the CDR3 is TGTGCCAGCAAAACCCCGGGGGGCGAGCAGTACTTC. This chain links TRBV28 with TRBJ2-7; TRBD2 aligns across 7 bases. V lost 7 bases to trimming and J lost 6 bases; unmatched junction nucleotides: 6. The germline V gene has CDR1 MDHEN and CDR2 SYDVKM. The CDR3 spans 12 residues.

In DNA form, the CDR3 reads TGTGCCAGCAGCTCAAGGGGGACTATTCCCAATGAGCAGTTCTTC. Encoded protein: CASSSRGTIPNEQFF. The genes are TRBV7-2 and TRBJ2-1, with D possibly being TRBD2 (7 bases). The CDR3 has 15 amino acids. Germline V CDR1 and CDR2: SGHTA, FQGNSA. Between the trimmed V and J ends, which lost 4 bases and 6 bases, there was a span of 16 bases. Complete variable domain (other parts from reference TRBV7-2 and TRBJ2-1): GAGVSQSPSNKVTEKGKDVELRCDPISGHTALYWYRQSLGQGLEFLIYFQGNSAPDKSGLPSDRFSAERTGGSVSTLTIQRTQQEDSAVYLCASSSRGTIPNEQFFGPGTRLTVL.